Following are 11 T cell receptor beta chains from one sample sequenced in a study of cytomegalovirus exposure and HLA in healthy donors. Primers included in the PCR were 60 Vbeta and 13 Jbeta primers. The protocol was immunoSEQ multiplex PCR, while the TCRdb copy is restricted to in-frame clones and leaves out a portion. Of approximately 99,000 clones in the sample, approximately 73% are singletons; the top ten hold about 3.5%. Specimen: PBMCs. The source is a middle-aged man in good health and CMV-seronegative.

The chain is built from TRBV6-5 and TRBJ2-7, with a weak D call TRBD2 (5 bases). The CDR3 is 16 amino acids. V was shortened by 0 bases and J by 0 bases, with 12 bases between the two germline ends. The germline gives CDR1 MNHEY, CDR2 SVGAGI. CDR3 in DNA: TGTGCCAGCAGTTACTCGACCGGGGAGTACTCCTACGAGCAGTACTTC. It codes for CASSYSTGEYSYEQYF.

This clone appeared a few times. CDR3 amino acids: CASSLNLRGGLEETQYF. In nucleotides, the CDR3 is TGTGCCAGCAGCTTAAATTTAAGGGGGGGCCTCGAAGAGACCCAGTACTTC. The J gene is TRBJ2-5, the V gene TRBV13, with TRBD2 as a possible D gene (7 bases). The CDR3 runs 17 residues. V gave up 2 bases and J gave up 3 bases, with 19 bases separating them. The germline CDR1 and CDR2 sequences are PRHDT and FYEKMQ (reference sequence).

Only a few counts were recorded for this clone. This chain uses TRBV6-1 with TRBJ2-3; TRBD2 aligns across 12 bases. CDR1 is MNHNS and CDR2 is SASEGT in the germline V gene. With V trimmed by 2 bases and J by 4 bases, 1 base remained unmatched. This CDR3 region has 15 residues. The CDR3 here is CASSELAGGPDTQYF. CDR3 DNA sequence: TGTGCCAGCAGTGAACTAGCGGGGGGGCCAGATACGCAGTATTTT.

This chain connects TRBV5-1 to TRBJ2-2; no firm D call. Germline CDR1 reads SGHRS; CDR2 reads YFSETQ. The CDR3 totals 15 residues. V lost 4 bases to trimming and J lost 0 bases, with 10 bases between them. The CDR3 is CASSVELANTGELFF. CDR3 DNA sequence: TGCGCCAGCAGCGTCGAGTTGGCGAACACCGGGGAGCTGTTTTTT.

J is TRBJ1-6 and V is TRBV5-5, with 9 bases identical to TRBD1. This CDR3 comprises 17 residues. With 3 bases clipped from V and 7 bases from J, the junction kept 11 bases outside the gene matches. Per germline, CDR1 SGHKS and CDR2 YYEKEE (reference sequence). The CDR3 here is CASSSHPMDRGNSPLHF. In DNA form, the CDR3 reads TGTGCCAGCAGCTCACACCCCATGGACAGGGGCAATTCACCCCTCCACTTT.

The chain recombines TRBV14 with TRBJ2-7; 10 bases line up with TRBD2. The CDR3 runs to 15 residues. Per the germline V gene, CDR1 is SGHDN and CDR2 is FVKESK. V lost 4 bases, J lost 1 base, and 4 bases stayed unmatched. This CDR3 reads CASSRSGGRSYEQYF. In DNA form, the CDR3 reads TGTGCCAGCAGCCGTAGCGGGGGGAGATCCTACGAGCAGTACTTC.

The chain uses TRBV6-1 and TRBJ1-2; a possible D gene is TRBD1 (6 bases). The CDR3 extends over 15 amino acids. Per the germline V gene, CDR1 is MNHNS and CDR2 is SASEGT. Trimming removed 7 bases from V and 0 bases from J, with 15 bases in between. The CDR3: CASTLRTDSNYGYTF. The CDR3 DNA is TGTGCCAGCACCCTAAGGACAGATTCTAACTATGGCTACACCTTC.

The chain's CDR3 is CASSFFGGETQYF. The CDR3, as DNA: TGTGCCAGCAGCTTTTTTGGCGGGGAGACCCAGTACTTC. The V call is TRBV7-9, the J call TRBJ2-5; D might be TRBD2 (5 bases). This CDR3 is built from 13 residues. V lost 3 bases and J lost 5, with 10 bases in between. The germline gives CDR1 SEHNR, CDR2 FQNEAQ (reference sequence).

The V call is TRBV4-3, the J call TRBJ2-5; TRBD2 matches at 7 bases. Germline values: CDR1 LGHNA, CDR2 YSLEER. The CDR3 has 16 residues. J was trimmed by 4 bases and V by 4 bases; bases with no gene match: 12. The CDR3 sequence is CASSRRAGVEGETQYF. The CDR3 DNA reads as TGCGCCAGCAGCCGAAGGGCGGGGGTGGAGGGAGAGACCCAGTACTTC.

The chain couples TRBV4-2 to TRBJ2-1, with TRBD2 matching 12 bases. The ends lost 0 bases at V and 7 bases at J; junction bases unmatched: 10. Germline V lookup: CDR1 LGHNA, CDR2 YNFKEQ. The CDR3 sequence is 18 residues long. In nucleotides, the CDR3 is TGTGCCAGCAGCCAAGATTGGTCTAGCGGGGGGGCCCCAAATGAGCAGTTCTTC. It translates to CASSQDWSSGGAPNEQFF.

The chain is built from TRBV7-3 and TRBJ2-7; 11 nucleotides agree with TRBD2. The J segment lost 2 bases and the V segment lost 3 bases, leaving 3 bases of the junction unmatched. The CDR3 has 15 amino acids. Germline lookup yields CDR1 SGHTA and CDR2 FQGTGA. In DNA form, the CDR3 reads TGTGCCAGCAGCTTCGGGACTAGCGGACCCTACGAGCAGTACTTC. This sequence encodes CASSFGTSGPYEQYF. Variable domain in full (rest from reference TRBV7-3 and TRBJ2-7): GAGVSQTPSNKVTEKGKYVELRCDPISGHTALYWYRQSLGQGPEFLIYFQGTGAADDSGLPNDRFFAVRPEGSVSTLKIQRTERGDSAVYLCASSFGTSGPYEQYFGPGTRLTVT.